This T cell receptor beta chain is drawn from a study of OX40 agonist ivuxolimab in advanced cancers. Overall study: With ivuxolimab, an agonistic anti-OX40 (CD134) antibody, patients were treated. Hepatocellular carcinoma, melanoma, renal cell or head and neck cancer was diagnosed in the dose-escalation patients.

The CDR3 covers 17 residues. The V gene end was trimmed by 0 bases and the J gene end by 8 bases; junction bases not matched to a gene: 4. Germline-derived CDR1 and CDR2 are SEHNR and FQNEAQ (reference sequence). With regard to this clone: The antigen remains unidentified.

Broader study findings: On average, a greater number of expanded clones characterised CD8+ T cells relative to CD4+. Dose levels from 0.1 to 3.0 mg/kg saw CD4+ and CD8+ blood T cells expand clonally by week 6.

The assay was immunoSEQ multiplex PCR, and TCRdb's table has in-frame clones only and misses some. The sample shows under 75,000 clones, approximately 90% of them seen only once. The clonotype originates from an adult with an advanced solid tumor such as melanoma, head and neck, liver or kidney cancer. V usage is TRBV7-9 and J usage is TRBJ2-1; 16 nucleotides align to TRBD2. The sequenced sample was CD4+ or CD8+ T cells sorted from blood, obtained in a trial of the OX40 agonist ivuxolimab. The CDR3 DNA reads TGTGCCAGCAGCTTAGCCTTGGGACTAGCGGGAGGGCATGAGCAGTTCTTC. It translates to CASSLALGLAGGHEQFF. Full variable domain (missing parts from reference TRBV7-9 and TRBJ2-1): DTGVSQNPRHKITKRGQNVTFRCDPISEHNRLYWYRQTLGQGPEFLTYFQNEAQLEKSRLLSDRFSAERPKGSFSTLEIQRTEQGDSAMYLCASSLALGLAGGHEQFFGPGTRLTVL.